This note documents a single T cell receptor (beta chain) sequence. The antigen remains unidentified. The sample originates from a study of beta chain features in type 1 diabetes. Whole-study findings and limits: Shortening that was moderate but significant affected the TCRB CDR3s of Type 1 diabetes patients in all four CD4+ subsets. Patients' naive, central memory and regulatory TCRB repertoires appeared more alike than those of healthy donors. Fewer insertions but more deletions were seen at VDJ junctions in type 1 diabetes patients.

There are 15 residues in the CDR3. Germline trimming cut 2 bases from V and 3 bases from J; bases unmatched to any gene: 1. Germline assignment: CDR1 SGHDN and CDR2 FVKESK. Reverse transcription of all isolated RNA meant that expressed TCRB transcripts were sequenced. Clones were read by immunoSEQ multiplex PCR, and TCRdb kept only the in-frame ones, dropping some. The sample consists of hundreds of thousands of clones, 11% of them appearing once. This sequence joins TRBV14 and TRBJ2-2, with 9 bases matching TRBD1. Sequenced input: naive CD4+ T cells from blood. The sequence was obtained from a man aged 25-45 years with type 1 diabetes. The CDR3, as DNA: TGTGCCAGCAGCCAAACAGGGGGCCACACCGGGGAGCTGTTTTTT. It encodes CASSQTGGHTGELFF.